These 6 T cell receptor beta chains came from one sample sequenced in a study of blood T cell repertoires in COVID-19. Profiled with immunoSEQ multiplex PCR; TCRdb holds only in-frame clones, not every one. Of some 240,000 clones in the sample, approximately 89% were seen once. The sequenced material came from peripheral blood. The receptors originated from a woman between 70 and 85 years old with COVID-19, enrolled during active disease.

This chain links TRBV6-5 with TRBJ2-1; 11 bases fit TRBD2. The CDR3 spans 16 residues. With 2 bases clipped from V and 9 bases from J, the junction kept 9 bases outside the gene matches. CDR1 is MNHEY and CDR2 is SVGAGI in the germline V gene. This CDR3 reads CASSYPTSGSTREQFF. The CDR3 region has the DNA TGTGCCAGCAGTTACCCAACTAGCGGGAGTACCCGTGAGCAGTTCTTC.

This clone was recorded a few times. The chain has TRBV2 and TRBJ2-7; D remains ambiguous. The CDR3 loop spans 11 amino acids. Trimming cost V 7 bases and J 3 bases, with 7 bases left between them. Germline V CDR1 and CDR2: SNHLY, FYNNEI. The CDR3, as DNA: TGTGCCAGCACCAGTTTCTACGAGCAGTACTTC. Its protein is CASTSFYEQYF. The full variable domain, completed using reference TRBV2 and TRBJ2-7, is EPEVTQTPSHQVTQMGQEVILRCVPISNHLYFYWYRQILGQKVEFLVSFYNNEISEKSEIFDDQFSVERPDGSNFTLKIRSTKLEDSAMYFCASTSFYEQYFGPGTRLTVT.

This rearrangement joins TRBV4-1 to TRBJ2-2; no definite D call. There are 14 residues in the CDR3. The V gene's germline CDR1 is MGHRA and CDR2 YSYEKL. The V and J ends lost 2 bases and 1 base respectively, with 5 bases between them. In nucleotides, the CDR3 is TGCGCCAGCAGCCAATATAAGAACACCGGGGAGCTGTTTTTT. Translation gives CASSQYKNTGELFF.

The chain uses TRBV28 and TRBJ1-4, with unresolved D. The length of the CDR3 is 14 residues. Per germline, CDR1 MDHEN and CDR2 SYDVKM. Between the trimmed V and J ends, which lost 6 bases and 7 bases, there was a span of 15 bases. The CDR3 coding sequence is TGTGCCAGCAGGCGGGGAGGGCCGGTTGAAAAACTGTTTTTT. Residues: CASRRGGPVEKLFF. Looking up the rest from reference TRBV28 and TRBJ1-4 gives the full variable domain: DVKVTQSSRYLVKRTGEKVFLECVQDMDHENMFWYRQDPGLGLRLIYFSYDVKMKEKGDIPEGYSVSREKKERFSLILESASTNQTSMYLCASRRGGPVEKLFFGSGTQLSVL.

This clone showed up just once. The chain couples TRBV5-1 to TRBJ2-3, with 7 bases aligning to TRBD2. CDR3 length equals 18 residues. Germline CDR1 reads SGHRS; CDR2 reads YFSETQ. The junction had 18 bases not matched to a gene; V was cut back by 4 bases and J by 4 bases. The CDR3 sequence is CASSGGLSAGVSSDTQYF. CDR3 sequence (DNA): TGCGCCAGCAGCGGCGGACTTAGCGCGGGAGTGAGCTCAGATACGCAGTATTTT. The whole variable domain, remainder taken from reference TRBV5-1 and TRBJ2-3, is KAGVTQTPRYLIKTRGQQVTLSCSPISGHRSVSWYQQTPGQGLQFLFEYFSETQRNKGNFPGRFSGRQFSNSRSEMNVSTLELGDSALYLCASSGGLSAGVSSDTQYFGPGTRLTVL.

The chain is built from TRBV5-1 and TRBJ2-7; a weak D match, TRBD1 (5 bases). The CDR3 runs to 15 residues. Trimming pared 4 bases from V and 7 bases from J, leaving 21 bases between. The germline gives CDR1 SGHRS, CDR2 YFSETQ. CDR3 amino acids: CASSRLPSGLGEQYF. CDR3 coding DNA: TGCGCCAGCAGCCGTTTGCCCTCAGGGCTAGGAGAGCAGTACTTC.